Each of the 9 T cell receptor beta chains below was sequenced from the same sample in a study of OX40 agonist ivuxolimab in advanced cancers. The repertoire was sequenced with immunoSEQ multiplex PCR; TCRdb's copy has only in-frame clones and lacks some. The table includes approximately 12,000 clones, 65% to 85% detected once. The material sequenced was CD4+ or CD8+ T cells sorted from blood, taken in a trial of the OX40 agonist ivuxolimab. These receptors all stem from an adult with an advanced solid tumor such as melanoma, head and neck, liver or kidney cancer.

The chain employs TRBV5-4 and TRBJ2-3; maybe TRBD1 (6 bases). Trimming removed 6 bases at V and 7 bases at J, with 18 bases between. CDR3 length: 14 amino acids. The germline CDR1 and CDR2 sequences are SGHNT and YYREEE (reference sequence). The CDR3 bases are TGTGCCAGCACAGTCAGGGGCGGGTGGAATACGCAGTATTTT. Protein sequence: CASTVRGGWNTQYF.

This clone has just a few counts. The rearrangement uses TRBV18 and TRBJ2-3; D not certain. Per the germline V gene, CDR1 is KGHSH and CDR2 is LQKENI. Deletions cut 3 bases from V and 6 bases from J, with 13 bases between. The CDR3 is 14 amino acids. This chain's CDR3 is CASSPGKGTDTQYF. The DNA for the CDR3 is TGTGCCAGCTCACCTGGCAAGGGAACGGATACGCAGTATTTT.

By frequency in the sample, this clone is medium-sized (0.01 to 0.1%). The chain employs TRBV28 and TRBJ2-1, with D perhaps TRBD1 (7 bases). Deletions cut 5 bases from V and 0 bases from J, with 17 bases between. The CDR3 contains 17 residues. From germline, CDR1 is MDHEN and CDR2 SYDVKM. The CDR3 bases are TGTGCCAGCAGTCCCCCATCAGGGGGGTTCTCCTACAATGAGCAGTTCTTC. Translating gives CASSPPSGGFSYNEQFF. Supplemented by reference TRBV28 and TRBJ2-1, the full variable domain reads DVKVTQSSRYLVKRTGEKVFLECVQDMDHENMFWYRQDPGLGLRLIYFSYDVKMKEKGDIPEGYSVSREKKERFSLILESASTNQTSMYLCASSPPSGGFSYNEQFFGPGTRLTVL.

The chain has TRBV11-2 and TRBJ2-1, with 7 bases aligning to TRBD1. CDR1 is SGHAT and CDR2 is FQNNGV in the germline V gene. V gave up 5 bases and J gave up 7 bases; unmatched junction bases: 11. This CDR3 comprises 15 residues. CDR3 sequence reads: CASSEGTAVLNEQFF. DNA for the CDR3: TGTGCCAGCAGCGAGGGGACAGCCGTTTTAAATGAGCAGTTCTTC. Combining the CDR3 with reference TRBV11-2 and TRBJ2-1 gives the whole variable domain EAGVAQSPRYKIIEKRQSVAFWCNPISGHATLYWYQQILGQGPKLLIQFQNNGVVDDSQLPKDRFSAERLKGVDSTLKIQPAKLEDSAVYLCASSEGTAVLNEQFFGPGTRLTVL.

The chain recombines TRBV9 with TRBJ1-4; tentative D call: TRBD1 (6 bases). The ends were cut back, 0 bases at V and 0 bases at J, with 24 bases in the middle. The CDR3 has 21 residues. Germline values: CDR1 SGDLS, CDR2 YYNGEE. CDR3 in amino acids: CASSVALVRTEGRATNEKLFF. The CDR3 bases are TGTGCCAGCAGCGTAGCTCTCGTGAGGACAGAGGGTCGGGCAACTAATGAAAAACTGTTTTTT.

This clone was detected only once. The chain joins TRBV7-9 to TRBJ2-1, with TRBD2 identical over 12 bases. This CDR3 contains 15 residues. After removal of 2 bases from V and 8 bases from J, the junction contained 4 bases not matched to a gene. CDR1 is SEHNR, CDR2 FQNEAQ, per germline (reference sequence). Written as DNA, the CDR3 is TGTGCCAGCAGCTTACTACTAGCGGGAGGAGATGAGCAGTTCTTC. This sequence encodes CASSLLLAGGDEQFF.

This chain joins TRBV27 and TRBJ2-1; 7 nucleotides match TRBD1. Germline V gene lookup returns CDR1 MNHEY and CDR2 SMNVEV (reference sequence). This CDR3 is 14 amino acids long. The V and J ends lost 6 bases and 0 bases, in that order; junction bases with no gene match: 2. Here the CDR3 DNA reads TGTGCCAGCAGGGGGGACAGCTCCTACAATGAGCAGTTCTTC. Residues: CASRGDSSYNEQFF.

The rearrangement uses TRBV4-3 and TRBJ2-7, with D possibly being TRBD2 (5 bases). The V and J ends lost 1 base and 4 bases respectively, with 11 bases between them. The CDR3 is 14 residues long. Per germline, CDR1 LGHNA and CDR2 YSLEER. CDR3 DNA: TGCGCCAGCAGCCAAGGGACTGGGAAGTACGAGCAGTACTTC. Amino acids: CASSQGTGKYEQYF.

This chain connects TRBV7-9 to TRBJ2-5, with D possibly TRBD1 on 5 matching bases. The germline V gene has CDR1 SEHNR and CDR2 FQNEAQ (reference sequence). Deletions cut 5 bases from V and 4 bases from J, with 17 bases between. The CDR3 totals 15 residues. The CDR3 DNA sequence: TGTGCCAGCAGCCCCCCGGTTGGCCAGGGAGAGACCCAGTACTTC. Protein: CASSPPVGQGETQYF.